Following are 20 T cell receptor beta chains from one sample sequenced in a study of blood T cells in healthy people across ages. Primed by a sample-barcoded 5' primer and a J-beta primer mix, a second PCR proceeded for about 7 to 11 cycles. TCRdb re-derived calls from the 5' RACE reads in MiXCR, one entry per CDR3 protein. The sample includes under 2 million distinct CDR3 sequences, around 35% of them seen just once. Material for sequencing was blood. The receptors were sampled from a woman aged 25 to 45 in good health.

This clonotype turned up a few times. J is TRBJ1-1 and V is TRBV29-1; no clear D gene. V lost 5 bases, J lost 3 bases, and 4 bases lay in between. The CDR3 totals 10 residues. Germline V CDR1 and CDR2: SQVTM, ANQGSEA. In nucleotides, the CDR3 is TGCAGCGTTCTGGACACTGAAGCTTTCTTT. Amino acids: CSVLDTEAFF.

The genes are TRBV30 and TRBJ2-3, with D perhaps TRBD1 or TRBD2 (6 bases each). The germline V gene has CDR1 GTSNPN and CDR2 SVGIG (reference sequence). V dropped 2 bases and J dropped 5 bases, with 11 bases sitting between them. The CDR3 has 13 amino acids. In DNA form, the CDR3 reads TGTGCCTGGAGTTGGGGGGCGGGAGATACGCAGTATTTT. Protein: CAWSWGAGDTQYF.

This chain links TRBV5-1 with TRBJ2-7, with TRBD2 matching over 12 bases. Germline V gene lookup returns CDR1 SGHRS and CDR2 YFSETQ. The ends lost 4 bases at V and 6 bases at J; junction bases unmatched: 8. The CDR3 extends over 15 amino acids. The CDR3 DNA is TGCGCCAGCAGCCCCGGGACTAGCGGGTTTAGCGAGCAGTACTTC. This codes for CASSPGTSGFSEQYF.

Here the CDR3 reads CSARPPRGSGSFMETQYF. The CDR3 region has the DNA TGCAGTGCTAGACCCCCTCGCGGTAGCGGGAGTTTTATGGAGACCCAGTACTTC. V is TRBV20-1 and J is TRBJ2-5, with 9 nucleotides matching TRBD2. CDR1 is DFQATT and CDR2 is SNEGSKA in the germline V gene (reference sequence). The CDR3 is 18 amino acids. With V trimmed by 2 bases and J by 5 bases, 18 bases remained unmatched.

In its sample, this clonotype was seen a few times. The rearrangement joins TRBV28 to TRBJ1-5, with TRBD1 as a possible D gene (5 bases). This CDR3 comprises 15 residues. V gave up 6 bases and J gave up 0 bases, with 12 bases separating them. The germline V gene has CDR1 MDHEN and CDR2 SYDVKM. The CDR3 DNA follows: TGTGCCAGCAGGGAGGGCGGACATAGCAATCAGCCCCAGCATTTT. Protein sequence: CASREGGHSNQPQHF. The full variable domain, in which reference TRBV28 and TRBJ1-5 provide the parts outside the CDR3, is DVKVTQSSRYLVKRTGEKVFLECVQDMDHENMFWYRQDPGLGLRLIYFSYDVKMKEKGDIPEGYSVSREKKERFSLILESASTNQTSMYLCASREGGHSNQPQHFGDGTRLSIL.

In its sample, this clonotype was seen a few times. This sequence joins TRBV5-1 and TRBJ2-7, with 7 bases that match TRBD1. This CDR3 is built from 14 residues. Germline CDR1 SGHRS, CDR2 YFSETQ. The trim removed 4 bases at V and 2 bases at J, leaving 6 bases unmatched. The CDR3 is CASSTTGSTYEQYF. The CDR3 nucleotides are TGCGCCAGCAGCACGACAGGGTCAACCTACGAGCAGTACTTC. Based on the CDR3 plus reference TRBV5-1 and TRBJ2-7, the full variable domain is KAGVTQTPRYLIKTRGQQVTLSCSPISGHRSVSWYQQTPGQGLQFLFEYFSETQRNKGNFPGRFSGRQFSNSRSEMNVSTLELGDSALYLCASSTTGSTYEQYFGPGTRLTVT.

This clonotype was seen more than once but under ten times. The CDR3 reads CSRDRVYEQYF. The CDR3 DNA is TGCAGTAGGGACAGGGTCTACGAGCAGTACTTC. V usage is TRBV20-1 and J usage is TRBJ2-7, with TRBD1 matching 9 bases. V lost 8 bases, J lost 3 bases, and 2 bases stayed unmatched. This CDR3 is built from 11 residues. In germline, CDR1 is DFQATT, CDR2 SNEGSKA (reference sequence).

The CDR3 region has the DNA TGTGCCACCAGTGACCCCCCTTATCGCCATGGAACGTACTTC. Residues: CATSDPPYRHGTYF. V usage is TRBV24-1 and J usage is TRBJ2-7; D ambiguous. This CDR3 comprises 14 residues. V lost 4 bases to trimming and J lost 12 bases, with 21 bases between them. Germline V CDR1 and CDR2: KGHDR, SFDVKD.

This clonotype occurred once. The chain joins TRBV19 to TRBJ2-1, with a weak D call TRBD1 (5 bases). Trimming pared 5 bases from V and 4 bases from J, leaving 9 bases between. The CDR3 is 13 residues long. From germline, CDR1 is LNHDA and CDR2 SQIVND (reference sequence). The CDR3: CASSYRIYNEQFF. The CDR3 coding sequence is TGTGCCAGTAGTTACAGGATTTACAATGAGCAGTTCTTC.

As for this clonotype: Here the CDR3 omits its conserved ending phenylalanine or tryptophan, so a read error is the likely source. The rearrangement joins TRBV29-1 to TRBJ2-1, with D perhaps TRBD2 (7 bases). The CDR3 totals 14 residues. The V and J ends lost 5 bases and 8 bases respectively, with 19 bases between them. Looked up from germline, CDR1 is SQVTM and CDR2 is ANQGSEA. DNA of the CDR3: TGCAGCGTTCGACGGGGGGCGAGTATGCATGAGCAGTTCCTC. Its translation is CSVRRGASMHEQFL.

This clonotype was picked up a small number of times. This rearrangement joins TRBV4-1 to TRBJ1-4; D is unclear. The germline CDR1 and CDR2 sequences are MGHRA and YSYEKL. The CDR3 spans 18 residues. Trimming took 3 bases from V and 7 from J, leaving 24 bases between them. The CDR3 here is CASSHDVGSAEYSEKLFF. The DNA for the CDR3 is TGCGCCAGCAGCCACGACGTTGGTTCGGCTGAATACAGTGAAAAACTGTTTTTT.

CDR3 amino acids: CASSPGTGVYTGELFF. The CDR3 nucleotides are TGTGCCAGCAGTCCAGGGACAGGGGTTTACACCGGGGAGCTGTTTTTT. The chain joins TRBV27 to TRBJ2-2; 10 nucleotides align to TRBD1. The V and J ends lost 5 bases and 3 bases, in that order; junction bases with no gene match: 6. CDR3 length equals 16 residues. Per the germline V gene, CDR1 is MNHEY and CDR2 is SMNVEV (reference sequence).

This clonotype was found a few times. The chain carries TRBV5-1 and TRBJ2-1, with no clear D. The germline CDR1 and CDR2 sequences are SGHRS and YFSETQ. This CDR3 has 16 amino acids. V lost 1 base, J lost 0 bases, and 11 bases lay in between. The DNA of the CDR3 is TGCGCCAGCAGCTTGTTAAGCGCCAGCTCCTACAATGAGCAGTTCTTC. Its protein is CASSLLSASSYNEQFF.

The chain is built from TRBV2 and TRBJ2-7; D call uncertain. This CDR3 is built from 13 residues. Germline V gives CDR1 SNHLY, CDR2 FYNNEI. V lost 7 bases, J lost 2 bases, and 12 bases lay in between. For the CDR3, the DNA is TGTGCCAGCACTCAGCGCGTCGCCTACGAGCAGTACTTC. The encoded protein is CASTQRVAYEQYF.

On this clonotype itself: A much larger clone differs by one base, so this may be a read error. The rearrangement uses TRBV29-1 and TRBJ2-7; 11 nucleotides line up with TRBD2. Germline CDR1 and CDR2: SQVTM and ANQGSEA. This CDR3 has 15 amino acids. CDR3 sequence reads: CSVEWLAGGAYEQCF. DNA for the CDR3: TGCAGCGTTGAATGGCTAGCGGGGGGCGCCTACGAGCAGTGCTTC.

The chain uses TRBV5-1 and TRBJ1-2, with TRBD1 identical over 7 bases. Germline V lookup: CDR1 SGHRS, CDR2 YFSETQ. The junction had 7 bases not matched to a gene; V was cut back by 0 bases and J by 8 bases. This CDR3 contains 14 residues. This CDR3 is CASSLEYRGVGYTF. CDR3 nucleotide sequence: TGCGCCAGCAGCTTGGAGTACAGGGGTGTAGGCTACACCTTC.

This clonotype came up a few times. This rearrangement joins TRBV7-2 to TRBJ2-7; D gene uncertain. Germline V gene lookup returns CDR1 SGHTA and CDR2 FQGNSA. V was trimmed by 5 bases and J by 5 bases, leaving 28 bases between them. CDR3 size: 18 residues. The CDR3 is CASSNLHPWAAMNNEQYF. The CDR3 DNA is TGTGCCAGCAGCAATCTACATCCCTGGGCAGCGATGAACAACGAGCAGTACTTC.

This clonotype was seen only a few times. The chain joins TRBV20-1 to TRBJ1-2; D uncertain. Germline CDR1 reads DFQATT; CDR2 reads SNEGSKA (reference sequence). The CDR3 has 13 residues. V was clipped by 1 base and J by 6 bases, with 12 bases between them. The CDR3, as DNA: TGCAGTGCTAGAGTCCCAGGACTAGATGGCTACACCTTC. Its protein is CSARVPGLDGYTF.

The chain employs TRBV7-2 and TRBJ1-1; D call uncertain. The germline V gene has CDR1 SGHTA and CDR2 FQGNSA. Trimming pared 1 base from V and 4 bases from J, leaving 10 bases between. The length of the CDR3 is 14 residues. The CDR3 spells CASSLDGVSTEAFF. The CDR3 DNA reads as TGTGCCAGCAGCTTAGATGGGGTGAGCACTGAAGCTTTCTTT. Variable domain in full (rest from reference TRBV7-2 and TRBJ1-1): GAGVSQSPSNKVTEKGKDVELRCDPISGHTALYWYRQSLGQGLEFLIYFQGNSAPDKSGLPSDRFSAERTGGSVSTLTIQRTQQEDSAVYLCASSLDGVSTEAFFGQGTRLTVV.

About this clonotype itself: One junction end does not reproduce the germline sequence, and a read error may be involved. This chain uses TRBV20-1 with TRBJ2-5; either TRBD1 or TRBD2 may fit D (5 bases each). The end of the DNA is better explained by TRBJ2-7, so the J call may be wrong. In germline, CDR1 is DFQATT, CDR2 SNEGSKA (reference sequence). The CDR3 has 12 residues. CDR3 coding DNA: TGCAGGGCTAGAGGTGGGACCTCCGAGCAGTACTTC. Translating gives CRARGGTSEQYF.